This T cell receptor (beta chain) was sequenced for a study of glioma-infiltrating T cells after dendritic cell vaccination. Study information: Samples are from glioblastoma patients in Phase I and II dendritic cell vaccine trials. Monocyte-derived dendritic cells, cultured approximately 7 days with IL-4 and GM-CSF, were pulsed with autologous tumor lysate.

The CDR3 extends over 14 amino acids. Germline V lookup: CDR1 PRHDT, CDR2 FYEKMQ (reference sequence). Trimming cost V 2 bases and J 1 base, with 5 bases left between them. Repertoires were generated with immunoSEQ multiplex PCR, while TCRdb's copy carries only in-frame clones and drops some. The repertoire includes about 50,000 clones, approximately 89% of them detected once, and around 5% sits in the top ten. Time point: after dendritic cell vaccination, including at tumor progression/relapse. All glioblastoma patients lacked an isocitrate dehydrogenase mutation. Sequenced material: blood, taken after dendritic cell vaccination. This chain links TRBV13 with TRBJ2-2; no reliable D call. The origin of this receptor is a human donor with glioblastoma. The DNA for the CDR3 is TGTGCCAGCAGCTTAACGGGGAACACCGGGGAGCTGTTTTTT. It codes for CASSLTGNTGELFF.